This T cell receptor beta chain was recorded in a study of control samples from healthy donors and cancer patients. Trimming pared 6 bases from V and 7 bases from J, leaving 19 bases between. The CDR3 length is 15 residues. Per the germline V gene, CDR1 is GTSNPN and CDR2 is SVGIG (reference sequence). Generated by immunoSEQ multiplex PCR, the TCRdb table keeps only in-frame clones and is missing some. The data show 80,000 to 85,000 clones, with roughly 84% seen just once and more than 5% held by the top ten. The clonotype was recovered from a woman between 50 and 59 years old in good health. V and J are TRBV30 and TRBJ1-6; a weak D match, TRBD1 (6 bases). Source material: blood. As DNA, the CDR3 is TGTGCCTGCCTAACGCCCGGGACAAAAAATTCACCCCTCCACTTT. It codes for CACLTPGTKNSPLHF.